Below are 20 T cell receptor beta chains sequenced from a single sample in a study of immune heterogeneity within non-small cell lung tumors. A first 10-cycle multiplex round used 32 V-gene and 13 J-gene primers on TCR beta CDR3. TCRdb reprocessed the multiplex PCR reads with MiXCR, giving one entry per CDR3 protein. The sample has over 8,500 distinct CDR3 sequences, 25% to 30% seen once. Genomic DNA from bulk tumor acted as the template, and 600 ng was loaded per sample. Collection of several biopsies per primary tumor, spaced far apart, took place during surgery. Curative operations were performed on patients who had untreated, newly diagnosed non-small cell lung cancer. The specimen was lung tumor tissue. The receptors originated from a man aged 50 to 59 with non-small cell lung cancer.

This rearrangement joins TRBV6-4 to TRBJ2-2, with 7 bases aligning to TRBD1. Unmatched junction bases numbered 6, after V lost 4 bases and J lost 7 bases. The CDR3 runs 14 residues. Germline lookup yields CDR1 MRHNA and CDR2 SNTAGT. CDR3 sequence: CASSAEQGSGELFF. DNA for the CDR3: TGTGCCAGCAGTGCCGAACAGGGGAGCGGGGAGCTGTTTTTT.

This clonotype came up a few times. The V gene is TRBV3-1, the J gene TRBJ2-1, with unresolved D. Per the germline V gene, CDR1 is LGHDT and CDR2 is YNNKEL (reference sequence). The CDR3 length is 15 residues. V was cut by 0 bases and J by 5 bases, with 11 bases left in between. The CDR3 protein is CASSQESSRDNEQFF. CDR3 nucleotide sequence: TGTGCCAGCAGCCAAGAAAGTAGTCGGGACAATGAGCAGTTCTTC.

The chain carries TRBV7-9 and TRBJ1-6; D is unclear. Germline CDR1 reads SEHNR; CDR2 reads FQNEAQ (reference sequence). The V and J ends lost 5 bases and 7 bases respectively, with 6 bases between them. The CDR3 extends over 12 amino acids. This chain's CDR3 is CASSQGNSPLHF. CDR3 nucleotides: TGTGCCAGCAGCCAAGGAAATTCACCCCTCCACTTT.

Concerning this clonotype itself: A much larger clone lies one base from this, so it may be a read error. V is TRBV7-3 and J is TRBJ2-2; D ambiguous. This CDR3 is built from 14 residues. CDR1 SGHTA and CDR2 FQGTGA come from the germline V gene. This CDR3 reads CARSLTPGTGELFF. The DNA of the CDR3 is TGTGCCAGAAGCTTAACGCCGGGCACCGGGGAGCTGTTTTTT.

Remarks on this clonotype: This may stem from a read error, because a much larger clone lies one nucleotide away. The chain has TRBV6-9 and TRBJ1-1; 8 nucleotides match TRBD1. V lost 4 bases and J lost 4; bases outside the gene matches: 5. Germline V CDR1 and CDR2: MNHGY, SVAAGI. CDR3 length: 14 amino acids. As DNA, the CDR3 is TGTGCCAGCAGTTTCTCGGACAGGGCCACTGAAGCTTTCTTT. Translating gives CASSFSDRATEAFF.

This clonotype rates as medium-sized. V gene TRBV20-1 combines with J gene TRBJ2-3, with D uncertain. CDR3 length: 11 amino acids. Looked up from germline, CDR1 is DFQATT and CDR2 is SNEGSKA (reference sequence). Trimming stripped 3 bases from V and 7 bases from J, with 8 bases between. The CDR3 DNA reads TGCAGTGCTAGGACGGGTAATACGCAGTATTTT. Amino acid sequence: CSARTGNTQYF.

This clonotype counts as medium-sized. The chain joins TRBV28 to TRBJ1-5, with unresolved D. This CDR3 comprises 15 residues. V lost 5 bases, J lost 2 bases, and 13 bases lay in between. The germline V gene encodes CDR1 MDHEN and CDR2 SYDVKM. The CDR3 sequence is CASSPRYSGNQPQHF. In DNA form, the CDR3 reads TGTGCCAGCAGTCCCCGGTATAGCGGCAATCAGCCCCAGCATTTT.

This clonotype is medium-sized (0.01 to 0.1%). The CDR3 sequence is CASSFRQGVQPQHF. The CDR3 DNA follows: TGTGCCAGCAGTTTCCGACAGGGGGTTCAGCCCCAGCATTTT. The chain employs TRBV28 and TRBJ1-5, with 9 bases matching TRBD1. Trimming took 3 bases from V and 6 from J; bases not matched to a gene: 3. This CDR3 spans 14 amino acids. CDR1 is MDHEN and CDR2 is SYDVKM in the germline V gene. Based on the CDR3 plus reference TRBV28 and TRBJ1-5, the full variable domain is DVKVTQSSRYLVKRTGEKVFLECVQDMDHENMFWYRQDPGLGLRLIYFSYDVKMKEKGDIPEGYSVSREKKERFSLILESASTNQTSMYLCASSFRQGVQPQHFGDGTRLSIL.

On this clonotype: Just one base apart from a much larger clone, this may be a read error. V gene TRBV2 combines with J gene TRBJ2-1; possibly TRBD1 or TRBD2 for D (6 bases each). The CDR3 length is 12 residues. From germline, CDR1 is SNHLY and CDR2 FYNNEI. The CDR3 here is CVSRVGGDEQFF. For the CDR3, the DNA is TGTGTCAGCAGGGTCGGGGGCGATGAGCAGTTCTTC.

V gene TRBV5-6 combines with J gene TRBJ2-6; possible D gene TRBD1, 6 bases. Germline CDR1 reads SGHDT; CDR2 reads YYEEEE. The CDR3 loop spans 19 amino acids. V was clipped by 3 bases and J by 0 bases, with 19 bases between them. The CDR3 DNA reads TGTGCCAGCAGCTCAATAAAAACAGGGTCCTACTCTGGGGCCAACGTCCTGACTTTC. Its protein product is CASSSIKTGSYSGANVLTF.

Judged by abundance, this clonotype is medium-sized. This sequence joins TRBV28 and TRBJ1-2; D might be TRBD1 (6 bases). Germline CDR1 is MDHEN and CDR2 is SYDVKM. The CDR3 is 15 residues long. The V and J ends lost 7 bases and 4 bases respectively, with 19 bases between them. The CDR3 coding sequence is TGTGCCAGCACGATCGTGGGGGGGCCCCGCTATGGCTACACCTTC. It is translated as CASTIVGGPRYGYTF.

Of note for this clonotype: A read error may produce the germline difference seen at one junction end. The chain couples TRBV28 to TRBJ1-2, with D tentatively TRBD1 (5 bases). The CDR3 loop spans 15 amino acids. Germline V CDR1 and CDR2: MDHEN, SYDVKM. The CDR3 protein is CDSSSPRQGNYGYSF. DNA of the CDR3: TGTGACAGCAGTAGCCCCCGGCAGGGTAACTATGGCTACAGCTTC.

On this clonotype: One junction end disagrees with the germline gene, perhaps due to a read error. The chain uses TRBV20-1 and TRBJ2-6, with D perhaps matching TRBD1 (6 bases). Germline CDR1 reads DFQATT; CDR2 reads SNEGSKA (reference sequence). This CDR3 is built from 14 residues. CDR3 sequence: CSARGVSGASVLTF. The CDR3 region has the DNA TGCAGTGCTAGGGGTGTTTCAGGGGCCAGCGTCCTGACTTTC.

The chain uses TRBV11-1 and TRBJ1-1; no clear D gene. With 5 bases removed from V and 0 bases from J, the gap between germline ends came to 10 bases. The CDR3 extends over 14 amino acids. Germline V CDR1 and CDR2: SGHAT, FQDESV (reference sequence). The CDR3 coding sequence is TGTGCCAGCAGCCCCCGTTCCCTGAACACTGAAGCTTTCTTT. Amino acid sequence: CASSPRSLNTEAFF.

This clonotype was picked up many times. The chain recombines TRBV20-1 with TRBJ2-7; 8 bases match TRBD2. Germline assignment: CDR1 DFQATT and CDR2 SNEGSKA (reference sequence). The trim removed 7 bases at V and 4 bases at J, leaving 15 bases unmatched. The CDR3 spans 15 residues. The CDR3 here is CSGSRGGGDLYEQYF. CDR3 nucleotide sequence: TGCAGTGGATCCCGGGGGGGCGGAGATTTATACGAGCAGTACTTC.

This chain links TRBV18 with TRBJ1-6; D is undetermined. V lost 6 bases, J lost 8 bases, and 11 bases lay in between. The germline gives CDR1 KGHSH, CDR2 LQKENI. CDR3 length equals 13 residues. CDR3: CASSPRRDSPLHF. CDR3 bases: TGTGCCAGCTCCCCTCGGAGGGATTCACCCCTCCACTTT.

Notes on this clonotype: Since the CDR3 does not end with the conserved phenylalanine or tryptophan, this likely comes from a read error. The chain couples TRBV12-3 or TRBV12-4 to TRBJ2-7; D not certain. V dropped 5 bases and J dropped 2 bases, with 13 bases sitting between them. There are 14 residues in the CDR3. CDR3 bases: TGTGCCAGCAGTCCCCCCGGGCGTACCTACGAGCAGTACCTC. Translating gives CASSPPGRTYEQYL.

This clonotype has a count of ten or more. This chain connects TRBV20-1 to TRBJ2-6; 11 positions match TRBD1. Trimming cost V 3 bases and J 0 bases; bases outside gene matches: 16. The V gene's germline CDR1 is DFQATT and CDR2 SNEGSKA (reference sequence). The CDR3 totals 21 residues. The CDR3 sequence: CSASGGAGTGGVSSGANVLTF. CDR3 nucleotide sequence: TGCAGTGCTAGTGGGGGGGCCGGGACAGGGGGTGTAAGCTCTGGGGCCAACGTCCTGACTTTC.

This clonotype was found many times. The chain recombines TRBV5-1 with TRBJ2-1, with 11 bases identical to TRBD2. Germline assignment: CDR1 SGHRS and CDR2 YFSETQ. This CDR3 has 16 residues. The V gene end was trimmed by 5 bases and the J gene end by 5 bases; junction bases not matched to a gene: 9. CDR3 DNA: TGCGCCAGCAGGGGGACTAGCGGAAATATTAACAATGAGCAGTTCTTC. Protein product: CASRGTSGNINNEQFF.

This clonotype is termed medium-sized. The chain uses TRBV7-9 and TRBJ2-7; 8 bases align to TRBD1. The CDR3 is 14 amino acids. Germline V CDR1 and CDR2: SEHNR, FQNEAQ (reference sequence). V lost 5 bases, J lost 3 bases, and 6 bases stayed unmatched. CDR3 protein: CASSGQGQDYEQYF. The CDR3 DNA follows: TGTGCCAGCAGCGGACAGGGACAGGACTACGAGCAGTACTTC.